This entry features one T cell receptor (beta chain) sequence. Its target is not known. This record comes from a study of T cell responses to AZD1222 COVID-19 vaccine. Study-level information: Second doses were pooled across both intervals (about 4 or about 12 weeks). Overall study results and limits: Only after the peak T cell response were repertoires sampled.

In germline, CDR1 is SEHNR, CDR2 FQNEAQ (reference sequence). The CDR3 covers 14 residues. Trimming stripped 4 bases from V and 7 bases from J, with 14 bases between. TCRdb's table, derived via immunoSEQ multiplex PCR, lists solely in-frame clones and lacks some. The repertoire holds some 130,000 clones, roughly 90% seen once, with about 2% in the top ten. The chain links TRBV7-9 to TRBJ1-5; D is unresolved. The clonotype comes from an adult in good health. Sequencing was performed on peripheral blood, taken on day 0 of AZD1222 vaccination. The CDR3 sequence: CASSSGSSRQPQHF. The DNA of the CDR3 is TGTGCCAGCAGCTCCGGTTCTTCCAGGCAGCCCCAGCATTTT.